This TCR beta chain is from a study of blood T cell repertoires in COVID-19. Study summary: Nucleic acid was either cDNA or gDNA, and it came from T cells, B-cell-depleted T cells, or PBMCs.

Cohort allocation depended upon clinical history that participants reported. Recovery meant two consecutive negative NP/OP PCR tests, professional clearance, or resolved symptoms. Trimming stripped 0 bases from V and 1 base from J, with 7 bases between. The CDR3 consists of 15 residues. The germline gives CDR1 MNHEY, CDR2 SVGAGI. Clones were sequenced by immunoSEQ multiplex PCR, and TCRdb holds only the in-frame ones, with some missing. The sample consists of some 270,000 clones, approximately 84% of them appearing once. Source material: PBMCs or T cells enriched from blood (not recorded which). The chain is built from TRBV6-5 and TRBJ1-3; D not resolved. This clonotype originated in a man aged 45-60 years who had recovered from COVID-19. Here the CDR3 DNA reads TGTGCCAGCAGTTACTCCGTGGCTTCTGGAAACACCATATATTTT. Translating gives CASSYSVASGNTIYF.